A single sample is the source of the 16 T cell receptor beta chains below, sequenced in a study of regulatory T cells in long-lasting Graves disease. Specified time point: newly diagnosed GD, antithyroid drugs for less than 3 months. RNA from PBMCs was the source of the TCR library. Arm-PCR of CDR3 regions and iRepertoire HTBI primers were used to build TCR beta libraries. Via MiXCR, TCRdb re-called the multiplex PCR reads, giving one row per CDR3 protein. The data hold about 500,000 distinct CDR3 sequences, with roughly 15% observed a single time. The same data also contributed to another study, on T cells in Graves' hyperthyroidism and ophthalmopathy.

Material: peripheral blood mononuclear cells (PBMCs), obtained at new diagnosis, from a patient treated with antithyroid drugs. These receptors were obtained from a man between 40 and 49 years old with Graves disease.

The chain couples TRBV5-5 to TRBJ2-2, with 7 positions matching TRBD1. There are 16 residues in the CDR3. The junction had 7 bases not matched to a gene; V was cut back by 3 bases and J by 2 bases. Germline-derived CDR1 and CDR2 are SGHKS and YYEKEE (reference sequence). In DNA, the CDR3 is TGTGCCAGCAGCTGGCCGGGACAGCGCAACACCGGGGAGCTGTTTTTT. Translation: CASSWPGQRNTGELFF.

This clonotype has at least ten counts. DNA for the CDR3: TGTGCCAGCAGTTTAGGGGGAGAGGGCACCGGGGAGCTGTTTTTT. Its protein product is CASSLGGEGTGELFF. The chain combines TRBV27 with TRBJ2-2; D is tentatively TRBD1 or TRBD2 (5 bases each). The CDR3 spans 15 residues. Between the trimmed V and J ends, which lost 2 bases and 4 bases, there was a span of 11 bases. From germline, CDR1 is MNHEY and CDR2 SMNVEV (reference sequence).

This clonotype appeared many times. The chain combines TRBV30 with TRBJ1-4; 12 bases agree with TRBD1. Germline V CDR1 and CDR2: GTSNPN, SVGIG (reference sequence). Trimming took 7 bases from V and 8 from J; bases not matched to a gene: 8. The CDR3 extends over 14 amino acids. The CDR3 nucleotides read TGTGCCTCCGAGCAAGGGACAGGGGGCGAAAAACTGTTTTTT. Translated, it gives CASEQGTGGEKLFF.

The sample holds many counts of this clonotype. The rearrangement joins TRBV6-2 or TRBV6-3 to TRBJ2-1; 8 bases are a match to TRBD2. Germline-derived CDR1 and CDR2 are MNHEY and SVGEGT. This CDR3 is 16 amino acids long. J was trimmed by 2 bases and V by 6 bases; bases with no gene match: 9. The CDR3 DNA sequence: TGTGCCAGCAGAATCGCAAGCGGGAGCGCCTACAATGAGCAGTTCTTC. Residues: CASRIASGSAYNEQFF.

This clonotype turned up a few times. The chain uses TRBV20-1 and TRBJ1-1; a possible D gene is TRBD1 (5 bases). V was clipped by 3 bases and J by 4 bases, with 12 bases between them. Germline V gene sequence: CDR1 DFQATT, CDR2 SNEGSKA (reference sequence). CDR3 length equals 13 residues. The DNA of the CDR3 is TGCAGTGCTAGTTTAGGGGTTAGCACTGAAGCTTTCTTT. Its translation: CSASLGVSTEAFF.

The CDR3 DNA reads as TGTGCCACCAGCAGACCACAGGGGCGCGGCTACACCTTC. It is translated as CATSRPQGRGYTF. The rearrangement links TRBV2 to TRBJ1-2, with 7 bases that match TRBD1. This CDR3 has 13 amino acids. The V and J ends lost 10 bases and 8 bases, in that order; junction bases with no gene match: 13. The V gene's germline CDR1 is SNHLY and CDR2 FYNNEI.

This clonotype was counted many times. The chain joins TRBV19 to TRBJ1-5; maybe TRBD1 (6 bases). Trimming removed 7 bases at V and 1 base at J, with 11 bases between. The CDR3 runs 14 residues. Per the germline V gene, CDR1 is LNHDA and CDR2 is SQIVND (reference sequence). CDR3 sequence: CASKIGGSNQPQHF. The CDR3 coding sequence is TGTGCCAGTAAGATCGGGGGCAGCAATCAGCCCCAGCATTTT.

This clonotype was counted many times. The rearrangement links TRBV2 to TRBJ1-1, with D tentatively TRBD1 (5 bases). Germline V gene sequence: CDR1 SNHLY, CDR2 FYNNEI. This CDR3 is 14 amino acids long. V lost 6 bases to trimming and J lost 1 base, with 12 bases between them. As DNA, the CDR3 is TGTGCCAGCAGGGCCGGGGCAGAGAACACTGAAGCTTTCTTT. It codes for CASRAGAENTEAFF.

This clonotype showed up many times. CDR3 nucleotide sequence: TGCAGTGCTGAGCGGGGACTAGCGGGGTACACAGATACGCAGTATTTT. This sequence encodes CSAERGLAGYTDTQYF. This rearrangement joins TRBV20-1 to TRBJ2-3; 13 nucleotides align to TRBD2. V was pared by 5 bases and J by 2 bases, with 7 bases of the junction left unmatched. Germline-derived CDR1 and CDR2 are DFQATT and SNEGSKA (reference sequence). This CDR3 comprises 16 residues.

The sample holds many counts of this clonotype. V gene TRBV12-3 or TRBV12-4 combines with J gene TRBJ2-2; no firm D call. CDR3 length: 14 amino acids. Between the trimmed V and J ends, which lost 5 bases and 2 bases, there was a span of 9 bases. The chain's CDR3 is CASSMDANTGELFF. The CDR3 DNA sequence: TGTGCCAGCAGTATGGACGCTAACACCGGGGAGCTGTTTTTT.

V gene TRBV29-1 combines with J gene TRBJ2-2; D is unclear. The V gene lost 6 bases and the J gene lost 6 bases, with 14 bases spanning the gap. CDR3 size: 13 residues. Germline values: CDR1 SQVTM, CDR2 ANQGSEA. The CDR3 DNA reads as TGCAGCGTGAGGCAGTCTGACGCCGGGGAGCTGTTTTTT. This codes for CSVRQSDAGELFF.

This clonotype came up many times. The CDR3 loop reads CASSYERGAQQPQHF. The CDR3 DNA reads as TGTGCCAGCTCTTATGAGCGGGGGGCGCAACAGCCCCAGCATTTT. V is TRBV2 and J is TRBJ1-5, with D tentatively TRBD1 (6 bases). The V end lost 8 bases, the J end lost 7 bases, and 21 bases lay between the germline ends. Germline CDR1 and CDR2: SNHLY and FYNNEI. This CDR3 is built from 15 residues. The complete variable domain, with remaining parts taken from reference TRBV2 and TRBJ1-5, reads EPEVTQTPSHQVTQMGQEVILRCVPISNHLYFYWYRQILGQKVEFLVSFYNNEISEKSEIFDDQFSVERPDGSNFTLKIRSTKLEDSAMYFCASSYERGAQQPQHFGDGTRLSIL.

The CDR3 protein is CASSRGTGGDEKLFF. The CDR3 DNA reads as TGTGCCAGCAGTAGGGGGACAGGTGGTGATGAAAAACTGTTTTTT. The chain combines TRBV28 with TRBJ1-4; 8 positions agree with TRBD1. Germline V gives CDR1 MDHEN, CDR2 SYDVKM. Trimming took 5 bases from V and 6 from J; bases not matched to a gene: 8. The CDR3 loop spans 15 amino acids.

V usage is TRBV5-1 and J usage is TRBJ2-5; TRBD2 matches 9 bases. Germline CDR1 and CDR2: SGHRS and YFSETQ. V dropped 1 base and J dropped 5; count of bases not matched to a gene: 3. CDR3 length equals 14 residues. The CDR3 DNA reads as TGCGCCAGCAGCTTGAAAACTAGCGGGGAGACCCAGTACTTC. This sequence encodes CASSLKTSGETQYF.

To note about this clonotype: A read error may explain this, as a much larger clone is one base away. The J gene is TRBJ2-1, the V gene TRBV29-1; possibly TRBD1 or TRBD2 for D (5 bases each). The CDR3 length is 12 residues. The germline V and J ends were trimmed by 4 bases and 10 bases, with 14 bases remaining between them. Germline V gives CDR1 SQVTM, CDR2 ANQGSEA. CDR3 region: CSVGDLISEQFF. The CDR3 bases are TGCAGCGTTGGGGACCTCATCTCCGAGCAGTTCTTC.

This clonotype was seen a handful of times. The chain has TRBV10-2 and TRBJ2-7, with 7 bases fitting TRBD1. V shed 2 bases and J 2 bases; nucleotides not matched to a gene: 9. In germline, CDR1 is WSHSY, CDR2 SAAADI. The length of the CDR3 is 16 residues. CDR3 protein: CASSEQEGTAAYEQYF. In DNA form, the CDR3 reads TGCGCCAGCAGTGAGCAGGAAGGGACAGCGGCCTACGAGCAGTACTTC.